This T cell receptor beta chain was observed in a study of blood T cell repertoires in COVID-19. Study context: From the United States, Italy and Spain came samples of acute and convalescent COVID-19. PBMCs, B-cell-depleted T cells, or T cells provided the cDNA or gDNA that made up the material.

The V gene lost 3 bases and the J gene lost 2 bases, with 6 bases spanning the gap. CDR1 KGHSH and CDR2 LQKENI come from the germline V gene. The CDR3 runs to 13 residues. Authors' methods: Amplifying reference gene primers gave estimates of nucleated cell counts. Sequenced by immunoSEQ multiplex PCR; TCRdb stores in-frame clones only, minus some. V and J calls plus clone size are reproduced from that table; the DNA served to infer D and trimming. The sample carries 200,000 to 300,000 clones, 75% to 90% recorded once. This clonotype was obtained from a man aged 25 to 45 with active or convalescent COVID-19. Sequenced material: peripheral blood. This rearrangement joins TRBV18 to TRBJ2-3; D not certain. CDR3 nucleotide sequence: TGTGCCAGCTCACCGTTTATCACAGATACGCAGTATTTT. It yields the protein CASSPFITDTQYF.